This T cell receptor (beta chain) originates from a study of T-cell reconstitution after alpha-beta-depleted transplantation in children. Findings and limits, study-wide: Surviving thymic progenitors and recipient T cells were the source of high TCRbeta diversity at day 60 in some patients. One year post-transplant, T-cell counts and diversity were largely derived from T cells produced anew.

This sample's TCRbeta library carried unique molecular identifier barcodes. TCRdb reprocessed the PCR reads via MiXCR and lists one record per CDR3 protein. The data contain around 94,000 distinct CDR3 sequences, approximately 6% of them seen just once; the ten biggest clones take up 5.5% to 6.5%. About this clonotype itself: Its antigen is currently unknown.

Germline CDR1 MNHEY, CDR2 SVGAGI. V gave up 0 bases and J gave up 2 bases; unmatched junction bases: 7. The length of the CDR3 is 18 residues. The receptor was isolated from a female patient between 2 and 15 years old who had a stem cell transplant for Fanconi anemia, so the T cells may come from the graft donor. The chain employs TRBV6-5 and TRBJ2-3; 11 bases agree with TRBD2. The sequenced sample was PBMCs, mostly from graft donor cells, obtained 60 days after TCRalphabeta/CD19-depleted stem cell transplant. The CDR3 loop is CASSYSMLAGGYTDTQYF. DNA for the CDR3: TGTGCCAGCAGTTACTCGATGCTAGCGGGGGGCTACACAGATACGCAGTATTTT.